Included here is one TCR beta chain sequence, with context. What it binds is unknown. V lost 0 bases and J 5 bases, leaving 8 bases between the germline ends. The germline gives CDR1 SGHNT, CDR2 YYREEE (reference sequence). The CDR3 spans 13 residues. Sequencing used immunoSEQ multiplex PCR; TCRdb keeps in-frame clones, though not all of them. The sample consists of 60,000 to 75,000 clones, roughly nine tenths of them appearing once. Both intraepithelial and lamina propria lymphocytes were released by processing graft tissue. This sample stems from a study of graft-versus-host responses after intestinal transplantation. As for the study in general: Transplant recipients had multivisceral, liver-intestinal, or isolated intestinal grafts. All recipients got anti-thymocyte globulin induction, then tacrolimus and steroids for about three years. Study-level findings and limits: Ileal or blood samples showed some GvH clones first, and such clones were also found in recipient marrow. High graft-versus-host to host-versus-graft T cell clonal ratios marked allografts of patients with graft-donor macrochimerism.

The material was ileum tissue, obtained more than 350 days after transplant. This TCR derives from a human patient who received an intestinal transplant, so some T cells may come from the graft donor. The chain combines TRBV5-4 with TRBJ1-1; maybe TRBD1 (6 bases). The chain's CDR3 is CASSLGGGTEAFF. The CDR3 DNA is TGTGCCAGCAGCTTGGGAGGGGGGACTGAAGCTTTCTTT.